The entry below gives a single T cell receptor beta chain sequence along with its context. The target antigen is unknown. This entry comes from a study of blood T cells in healthy people across ages. Overall study findings and caveats: The authors considered diversity estimates from one million T cells to be underestimates.

It was with a sample-barcoded 5' primer and a J-beta primer mix that a second PCR of about 6 to 11 cycles was run. TCRdb reanalysed the 5' RACE reads using MiXCR and keeps one entry per CDR3 protein. The table includes roughly 1.9 million distinct CDR3 sequences, roughly 43% detected once. The people who gave samples were healthy Caucasians from Russia, aged roughly 6 to 95. The authors extracted at least 6 micrograms of total RNA per sample. Germline lookup yields CDR1 SGHTA and CDR2 FQGNSA. The V and J ends lost 4 bases and 2 bases, in that order; junction bases with no gene match: 3. The CDR3 extends over 16 amino acids.

The receptor comes from a human donor in good health. The V call is TRBV7-2, the J call TRBJ2-3; 13 nucleotides align to TRBD2. The sequencing sample was made of blood. CDR3 in DNA: TGTGCCAGCAGCTCACTAGCGGGGGGGGACACAGATACGCAGTATTTT. Translation gives CASSSLAGGDTDTQYF.